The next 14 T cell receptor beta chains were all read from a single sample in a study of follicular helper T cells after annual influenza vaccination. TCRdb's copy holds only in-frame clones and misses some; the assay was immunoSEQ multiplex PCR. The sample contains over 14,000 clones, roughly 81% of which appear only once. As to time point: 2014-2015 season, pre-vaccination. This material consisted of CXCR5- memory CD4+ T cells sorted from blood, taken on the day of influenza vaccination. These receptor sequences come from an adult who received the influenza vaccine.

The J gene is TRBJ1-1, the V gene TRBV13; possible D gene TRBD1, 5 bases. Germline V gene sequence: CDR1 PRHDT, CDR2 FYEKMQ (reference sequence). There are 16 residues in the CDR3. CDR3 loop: CASSYGRAGVNTEAFF. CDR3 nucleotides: TGTGCGAGCTCATACGGCAGGGCGGGGGTGAACACTGAAGCTTTCTTT.

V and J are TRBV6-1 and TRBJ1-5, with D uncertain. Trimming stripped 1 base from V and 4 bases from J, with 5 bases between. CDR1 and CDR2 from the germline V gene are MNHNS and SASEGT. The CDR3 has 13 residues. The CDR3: CASSEVSNQPQHF. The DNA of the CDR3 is TGTGCCAGCAGTGAAGTAAGTAATCAGCCCCAGCATTTT.

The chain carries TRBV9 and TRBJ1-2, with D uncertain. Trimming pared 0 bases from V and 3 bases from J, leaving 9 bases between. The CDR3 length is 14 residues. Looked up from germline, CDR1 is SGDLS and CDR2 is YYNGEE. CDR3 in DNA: TGTGCCAGCAGCGTAGGCCCCCAAGACTATGGCTACACCTTC. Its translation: CASSVGPQDYGYTF.

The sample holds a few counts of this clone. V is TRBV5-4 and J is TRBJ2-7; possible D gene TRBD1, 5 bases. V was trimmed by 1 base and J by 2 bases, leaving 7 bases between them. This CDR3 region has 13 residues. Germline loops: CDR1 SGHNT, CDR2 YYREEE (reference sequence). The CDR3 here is CASSLTGAYEQYF. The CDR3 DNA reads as TGTGCCAGCAGCTTGACAGGAGCCTACGAGCAGTACTTC.

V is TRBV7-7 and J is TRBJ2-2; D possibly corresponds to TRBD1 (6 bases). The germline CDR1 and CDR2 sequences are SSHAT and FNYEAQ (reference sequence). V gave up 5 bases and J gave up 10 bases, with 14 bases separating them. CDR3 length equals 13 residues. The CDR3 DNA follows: TGTGCCAGCAGCCGAAAGACAGGAGCGGAGCTGTTTTTT. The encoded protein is CASSRKTGAELFF.

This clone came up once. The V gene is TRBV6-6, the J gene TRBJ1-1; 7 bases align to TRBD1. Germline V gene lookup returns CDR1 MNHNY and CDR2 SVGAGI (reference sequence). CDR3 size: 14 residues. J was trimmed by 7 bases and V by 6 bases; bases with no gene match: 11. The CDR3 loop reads CASSFTGARGEAFF. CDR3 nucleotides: TGTGCCAGCAGCTTCACAGGGGCACGGGGTGAAGCTTTCTTT.

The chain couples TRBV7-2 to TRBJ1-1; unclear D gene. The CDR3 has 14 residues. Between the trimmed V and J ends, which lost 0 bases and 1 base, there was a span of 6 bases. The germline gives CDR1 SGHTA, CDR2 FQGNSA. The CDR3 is CASSLAGGNTEAFF. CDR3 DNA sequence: TGTGCCAGCAGCTTAGCAGGTGGGAACACTGAAGCTTTCTTT.

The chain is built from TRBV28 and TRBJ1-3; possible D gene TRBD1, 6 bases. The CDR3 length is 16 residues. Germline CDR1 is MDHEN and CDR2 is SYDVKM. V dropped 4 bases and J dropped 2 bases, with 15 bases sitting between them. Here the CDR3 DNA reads TGTGCCAGCAGTTCTATTACAGGGCCACCTGGAAACACCATATATTTT. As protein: CASSSITGPPGNTIYF.

The chain's CDR3 is CASSLDRGIETQYF. The CDR3 DNA reads TGTGCCAGCAGCTTGGACAGGGGAATCGAGACCCAGTACTTC. This sequence joins TRBV5-4 and TRBJ2-5; 7 positions match TRBD1. The CDR3 runs 14 residues. Germline V CDR1 and CDR2: SGHNT, YYREEE (reference sequence). V gave up 0 bases and J gave up 5 bases; unmatched junction bases: 4.

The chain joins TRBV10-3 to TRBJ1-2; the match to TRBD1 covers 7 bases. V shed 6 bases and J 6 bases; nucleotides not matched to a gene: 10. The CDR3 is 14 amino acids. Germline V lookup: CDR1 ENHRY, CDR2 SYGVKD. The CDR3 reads CAIRAGTADDGYTF. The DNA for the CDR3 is TGTGCCATCAGAGCCGGGACAGCAGATGATGGCTACACCTTC.

As DNA, the CDR3 is TGTGCCAGCAGGGACAGGGGGGGGAGCAATCAGCCCCAGCATTTT. It encodes CASRDRGGSNQPQHF. The J gene is TRBJ1-5, the V gene TRBV6-6; TRBD1 aligns across 10 bases. The CDR3 contains 15 residues. Trimming at V came to 6 bases and at J to 1 base, leaving 3 bases not matched to a gene. In germline, CDR1 is MNHNY, CDR2 SVGAGI (reference sequence).

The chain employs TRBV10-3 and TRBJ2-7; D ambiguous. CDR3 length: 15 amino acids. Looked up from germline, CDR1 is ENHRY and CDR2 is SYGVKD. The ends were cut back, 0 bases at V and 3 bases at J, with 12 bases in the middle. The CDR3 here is CAISESQGYGYEQYF. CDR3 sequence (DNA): TGTGCCATCAGTGAGTCGCAAGGTTACGGCTACGAGCAGTACTTC.

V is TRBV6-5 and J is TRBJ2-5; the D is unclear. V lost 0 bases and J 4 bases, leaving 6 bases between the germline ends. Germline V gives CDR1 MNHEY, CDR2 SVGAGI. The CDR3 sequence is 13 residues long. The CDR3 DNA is TGTGCCAGCAGTTACTCGAGAAGAGAGACCCAGTACTTC. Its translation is CASSYSRRETQYF.

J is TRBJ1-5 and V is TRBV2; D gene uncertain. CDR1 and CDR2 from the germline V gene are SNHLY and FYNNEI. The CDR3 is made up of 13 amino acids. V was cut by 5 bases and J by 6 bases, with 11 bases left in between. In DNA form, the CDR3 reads TGTGCCAGCAGTCCCCAGAGTCGTCAGCCCCAGCATTTT. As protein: CASSPQSRQPQHF.